Presented here are 22 T cell receptor beta chains from one specimen sequenced in a study of spatial heterogeneity in lung cancer. Time point: blood at routine non-recurrence follow-up after resection. TCRdb reprocessed the 5' RACE reads with MiXCR, giving one entry per CDR3 protein. Among 35,000 to 55,000 distinct CDR3 sequences listed, under 25% were seen once. The sample in question was PBMCs, obtained at follow-up. The receptor set was obtained from a female donor with early-stage non-small cell lung cancer.

The chain links TRBV3-1 to TRBJ1-5; D not certain. V was trimmed by 4 bases and J by 0 bases, leaving 16 bases between them. CDR3 size: 17 residues. Germline CDR1 and CDR2: LGHDT and YNNKEL (reference sequence). The DNA for the CDR3 is TGTGCCAGCAGCCCTACAACGGGGAGGTTTAGCAATCAGCCCCAGCATTTT. Translation gives CASSPTTGRFSNQPQHF. Looking up the rest from reference TRBV3-1 and TRBJ1-5 gives the full variable domain: DTAVSQTPKYLVTQMGNDKSIKCEQNLGHDTMYWYKQDSKKFLKIMFSYNNKELIINETVPNRFSPKSPDKAHLNLHINSLELGDSAVYFCASSPTTGRFSNQPQHFGDGTRLSIL.

J is TRBJ1-5 and V is TRBV12-3 or TRBV12-4; perhaps TRBD1 as D (6 bases). V lost 4 bases, J lost 6 bases, and 19 bases lay in between. The CDR3 totals 16 residues. The CDR3 sequence: CASSSPRGRGGQPQHF. The CDR3 DNA reads TGTGCCAGCAGTTCCCCCAGGGGCAGGGGCGGTCAGCCCCAGCATTTT.

As concerns this clonotype: A read error may explain this, as a much larger clone is one base away. The gene calls are TRBV14 and TRBJ1-1; tentative D call: TRBD1 (5 bases). Germline V lookup: CDR1 SGHDN, CDR2 FVKESK. V lost 7 bases, J lost 4 bases, and 19 bases lay in between. The CDR3 loop spans 15 amino acids. This chain's CDR3 is CASTPLGGVGTEAFF. The CDR3 coding sequence is TGTGCCAGCACCCCACTAGGAGGGGTAGGCACTGAAGCTTTCTTT.

This chain links TRBV7-3 with TRBJ1-6; 10 bases map to TRBD1. Germline CDR1 and CDR2: SGHTA and FQGTGA. J gave up 7 bases and V 2 bases, and 5 bases lay outside the gene matches. The CDR3 has 16 residues. The CDR3 nucleotides are TGTGCCAGCAGCTTATTGTCGGGACAGGGGAATTCACCCCTCCACTTT. As protein: CASSLLSGQGNSPLHF.

This clonotype was seen a handful of times. The genes are TRBV5-4 and TRBJ2-3, with TRBD2 identical over 8 bases. CDR3 length: 16 residues. Trimming at V came to 1 base and at J to 3 bases, leaving 7 bases not matched to a gene. Germline CDR1 is SGHNT and CDR2 is YYREEE (reference sequence). The CDR3 loop reads CASSLTGGFWTDTQYF. In nucleotides, the CDR3 is TGTGCCAGCAGCTTGACGGGGGGGTTCTGGACAGATACGCAGTATTTT.

This clonotype came up a few times. The genes are TRBV5-3 and TRBJ1-1, with a tentative D call TRBD1 (6 bases). TRBV5-3 is sorted into the ORF group, with uncertain function. V was cut by 4 bases and J by 3 bases, with 19 bases left in between. This CDR3 contains 16 residues. The CDR3 DNA follows: TGTGCCAGAAGCCCGCGGGAAGGGGGTTCGGACACTGAAGCTTTCTTT. This sequence encodes CARSPREGGSDTEAFF.

The V call is TRBV6-6, the J call TRBJ2-7, with a tentative D call TRBD1 (5 bases). This CDR3 comprises 12 residues. V was shortened by 5 bases and J by 7 bases, with 12 bases between the two germline ends. In germline, CDR1 is MNHNY, CDR2 SVGAGI (reference sequence). The CDR3 bases are TGTGCCAGCAGTCAGGGCGCGAGGGAGCAGTACGTC. Protein: CASSQGAREQYV.

This clonotype was counted between two and nine times. The chain couples TRBV7-9 to TRBJ2-1; possible D gene TRBD2, 6 bases. V was clipped by 3 bases and J by 6 bases, with 9 bases between them. CDR1 SEHNR and CDR2 FQNEAQ come from the germline V gene (reference sequence). CDR3 length equals 13 residues. The CDR3 reads CASSLGTLNEQFF. The CDR3 DNA is TGTGCCAGCAGCTTGGGGACTCTCAATGAGCAGTTCTTC.

Comments on this clonotype: A junction end diverges from the germline sequence, so it may reflect a read error. The rearrangement links TRBV19 to TRBJ2-7; no firm D call. The length of the CDR3 is 17 residues. Germline V gives CDR1 LNHDA, CDR2 SQIVND (reference sequence). This chain's CDR3 is CASSNSPGRANSCEQYF. The CDR3 coding sequence is TGTGCCAGTAGTAATTCCCCAGGACGAGCGAATTCCTGCGAGCAGTACTTC.

The V and J genes are TRBV24-1 and TRBJ2-1; 11 bases fit TRBD2. The CDR3 totals 16 residues. CDR1 is KGHDR and CDR2 is SFDVKD in the germline V gene. V dropped 2 bases and J dropped 7; count of bases not matched to a gene: 6. CDR3 sequence: CATSDSGTSGLNEQFF. DNA for the CDR3: TGTGCCACCAGTGATTCCGGGACTAGCGGCTTGAATGAGCAGTTCTTC.

Notes on this clonotype: One end of the junction varies from germline; a read error may be responsible. This chain joins TRBV25-1 and TRBJ2-5; no clear D. This CDR3 has 13 amino acids. CDR1 is MGHDK, CDR2 SYGVNS, per germline. This CDR3 reads CVSSSTLGETQYF. CDR3 bases: TGTGTCAGCAGTTCAACTCTCGGGGAGACCCAGTACTTC.

This clonotype was counted a few times. The chain joins TRBV3-1 to TRBJ2-2, with a possible D match to TRBD2 (5 bases). Trimming took 0 bases from V and 0 from J, leaving 11 bases between them. This CDR3 has 17 amino acids. Germline V gene lookup returns CDR1 LGHDT and CDR2 YNNKEL (reference sequence). In DNA form, the CDR3 reads TGTGCCAGCAGCCAAGATCAGGTGCGGGCGAACACCGGGGAGCTGTTTTTT. Translation: CASSQDQVRANTGELFF.

The chain has TRBV5-4 and TRBJ2-3; D ambiguous. This CDR3 is built from 15 residues. Germline V CDR1 and CDR2: SGHNT, YYREEE (reference sequence). V was trimmed by 2 bases and J by 4 bases, leaving 14 bases between them. Here the CDR3 reads CASSFITAGPDTQYF. As DNA, the CDR3 is TGTGCCAGCAGCTTCATCACGGCAGGCCCAGATACGCAGTATTTT.

V gene TRBV15 combines with J gene TRBJ2-3, with D perhaps assigned TRBD1 or TRBD2 (5 bases each). The CDR3 is 14 residues long. Germline assignment: CDR1 LNHNV and CDR2 YYDKDF (reference sequence). V lost 1 base, J lost 6 bases, and 11 bases lay in between. CDR3 coding DNA: TGTGCCACCAGCAGAGGAGAGGGGCCGGATACGCAGTATTTT. Its translation: CATSRGEGPDTQYF.

The V and J genes are TRBV6-2 or TRBV6-3 and TRBJ2-1; 7 bases agree with TRBD2. From germline, CDR1 is MNHEY and CDR2 SVGEGT. After removal of 7 bases from V and 10 bases from J, the junction contained 13 bases not matched to a gene. The CDR3 consists of 14 residues. The CDR3 region has the DNA TGTGCCAGCATTATGACTAGCAGGTTAGGAGAGCAGTTCTTC. This encodes CASIMTSRLGEQFF.

This clonotype came up many times. The V call is TRBV29-1, the J call TRBJ1-1, with 10 bases that match TRBD1. Germline V gene sequence: CDR1 SQVTM, CDR2 ANQGSEA. The CDR3 is made up of 13 amino acids. Trimming at V came to 6 bases and at J to 4 bases, leaving 5 bases not matched to a gene. The CDR3 is CSVHRDRGTEAFF. The CDR3 bases are TGCAGCGTGCACCGGGACAGGGGCACTGAAGCTTTCTTT.

Many counts were recorded for this clonotype. V gene TRBV7-9 combines with J gene TRBJ2-1; D possibly corresponds to TRBD1 (5 bases). The CDR3 consists of 15 residues. The germline V gene has CDR1 SEHNR and CDR2 FQNEAQ (reference sequence). V lost 3 bases, J lost 8 bases, and 17 bases lay in between. The CDR3 nucleotides are TGTGCCAGCAGCTTTGCAGGGTGGTCCGGATATGAGCAGTTCTTC. It specifies CASSFAGWSGYEQFF.

This clonotype was found many times. The germline gene is not matched at one end of the junction; a read error may be the cause. This chain links TRBV7-7 with TRBJ2-1, with D maybe TRBD2 (6 bases). This CDR3 region has 15 residues. Germline V gene lookup returns CDR1 SSHAT and CDR2 FNYEAQ (reference sequence). This chain's CDR3 is CASSFGSPGVNEQFF. The CDR3 DNA is TGTGCTAGCAGCTTTGGGTCCCCGGGGGTAAATGAGCAGTTCTTC.

This clonotype was observed a few times. The V and J genes are TRBV24-1 and TRBJ1-5; D is unresolved. This CDR3 has 11 residues. Germline V CDR1 and CDR2: KGHDR, SFDVKD. The germline V and J ends were trimmed by 5 bases and 7 bases, with 5 bases remaining between them. The CDR3 DNA sequence: TGTGCCACCAGTGTGGACCAGCCCCAGCATTTT. It encodes CATSVDQPQHF.

The chain employs TRBV19 and TRBJ1-1; 8 nucleotides align to TRBD1. J lost 4 bases, V lost 6 bases, and 7 bases had no gene match. CDR3 size: 14 residues. Germline V gene lookup returns CDR1 LNHDA and CDR2 SQIVND (reference sequence). The chain's CDR3 is CASRSDRGGTEAFF. The CDR3 bases are TGTGCCAGTAGGTCTGACAGGGGTGGCACTGAAGCTTTCTTT.

This clonotype has at least ten counts. The CDR3 spells CASRDSGSNQPQHF. In nucleotides, the CDR3 is TGTGCCAGCAGAGACTCGGGGAGCAATCAGCCCCAGCATTTT. The V and J genes are TRBV27 and TRBJ1-5; D uncertain. This CDR3 contains 14 residues. Germline V gene sequence: CDR1 MNHEY, CDR2 SMNVEV (reference sequence). Trimming stripped 6 bases from V and 1 base from J, with 10 bases between.

CDR3: CSAWRQGSNYGYTF. DNA for the CDR3: TGCAGTGCTTGGAGACAGGGAAGTAACTATGGCTACACCTTC. The chain combines TRBV20-1 with TRBJ1-2; 7 bases align to TRBD1. CDR3 size: 14 residues. Unmatched junction bases numbered 7, after V lost 5 bases and J lost 1 base. CDR1 is DFQATT and CDR2 is SNEGSKA in the germline V gene (reference sequence).